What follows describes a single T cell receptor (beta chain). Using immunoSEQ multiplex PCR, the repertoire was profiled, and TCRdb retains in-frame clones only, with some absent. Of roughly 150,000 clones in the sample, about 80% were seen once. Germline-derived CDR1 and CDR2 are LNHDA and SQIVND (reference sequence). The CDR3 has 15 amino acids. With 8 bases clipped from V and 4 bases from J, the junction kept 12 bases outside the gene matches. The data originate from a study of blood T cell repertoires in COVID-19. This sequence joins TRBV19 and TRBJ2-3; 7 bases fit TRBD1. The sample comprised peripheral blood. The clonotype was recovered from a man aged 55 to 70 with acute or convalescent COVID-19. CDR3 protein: CASAPYQGVADTQYF. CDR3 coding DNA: TGTGCCAGTGCCCCTTATCAGGGGGTCGCAGATACGCAGTATTTT.